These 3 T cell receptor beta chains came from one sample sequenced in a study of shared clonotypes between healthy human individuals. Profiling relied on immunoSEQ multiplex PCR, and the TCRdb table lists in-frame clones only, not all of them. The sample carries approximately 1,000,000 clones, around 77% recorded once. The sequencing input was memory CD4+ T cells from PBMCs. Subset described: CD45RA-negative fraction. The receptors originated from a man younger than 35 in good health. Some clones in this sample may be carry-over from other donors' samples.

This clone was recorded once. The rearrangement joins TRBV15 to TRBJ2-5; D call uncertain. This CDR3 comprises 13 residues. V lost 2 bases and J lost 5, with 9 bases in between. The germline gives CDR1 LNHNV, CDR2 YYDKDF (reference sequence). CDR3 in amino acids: CATSRQRTETQYF. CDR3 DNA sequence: TGTGCCACCAGCAGACAAAGGACGGAGACCCAGTACTTC.

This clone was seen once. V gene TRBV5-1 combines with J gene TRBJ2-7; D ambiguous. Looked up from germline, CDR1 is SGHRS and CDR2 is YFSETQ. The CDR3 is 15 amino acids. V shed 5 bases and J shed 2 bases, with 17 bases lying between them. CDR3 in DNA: TGCGCCAGCAGACAGACCACCACAGTAACCTACGAGCAGTACTTC. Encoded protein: CASRQTTTVTYEQYF.

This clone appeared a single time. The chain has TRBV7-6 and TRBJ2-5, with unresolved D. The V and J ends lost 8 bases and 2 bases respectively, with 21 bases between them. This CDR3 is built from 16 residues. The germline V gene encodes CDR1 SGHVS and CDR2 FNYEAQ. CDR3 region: CASAAPPRRAQETQYF. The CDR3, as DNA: TGTGCCAGCGCCGCCCCCCCTCGGCGAGCACAAGAGACCCAGTACTTC.